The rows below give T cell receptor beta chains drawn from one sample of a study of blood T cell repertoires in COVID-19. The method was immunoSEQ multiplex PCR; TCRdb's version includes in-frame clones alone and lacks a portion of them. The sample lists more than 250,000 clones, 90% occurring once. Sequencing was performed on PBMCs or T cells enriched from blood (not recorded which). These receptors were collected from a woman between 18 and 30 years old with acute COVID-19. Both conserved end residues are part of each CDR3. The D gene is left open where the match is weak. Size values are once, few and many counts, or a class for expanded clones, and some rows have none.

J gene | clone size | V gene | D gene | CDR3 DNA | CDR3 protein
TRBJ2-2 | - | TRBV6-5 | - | TGTGCCAGCAGTTACTCGATGTCAGGGAACACCGGGGAGCTGTTTTTT | CASSYSMSGNTGELFF
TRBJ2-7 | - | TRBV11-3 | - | TGTGCCAGCAGCTTAGGCACACACTACGAGCAGTACTTC | CASSLGTHYEQYF
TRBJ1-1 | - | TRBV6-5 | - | TGTGCCAGCAGTCCCCTAGGGGGTGGGCACACTGAAGCTTTCTTT | CASSPLGGGHTEAFF
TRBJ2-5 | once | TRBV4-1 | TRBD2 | TGCGCCAGCAGCCGACTAGCGGGGACACAAGAGACCCAGTACTTC | CASSRLAGTQETQYF
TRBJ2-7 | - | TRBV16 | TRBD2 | TGTGCCAGCAGCCAATTTCCGGGAGGTTCCTACGAGCAGTACTTC | CASSQFPGGSYEQYF
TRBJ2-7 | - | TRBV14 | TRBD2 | TGTGCCAGCAGCCAAGATAGGTTCGGGAGGGCTTACTACGAGCAGTACTTC | CASSQDRFGRAYYEQYF
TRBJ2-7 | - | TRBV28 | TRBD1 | TGTGCCAGCAGTTTAGGGACAGGGGTGTCCTACGAGCAGTACTTC | CASSLGTGVSYEQYF
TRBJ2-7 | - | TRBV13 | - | TGTGCCAGCAGCGCCAGGACAGGGAGGGGCGGATCCTACGAGCAGTACTTC | CASSARTGRGGSYEQYF
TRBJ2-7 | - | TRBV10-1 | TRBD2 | TGCGCCAGCAGTGAGGGACTAGCGGGAGATCACTTC | CASSEGLAGDHF
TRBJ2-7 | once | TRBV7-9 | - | TGTGCCAGCAGCTTAACCCAGGCTTACGAGCAGTACTTC | CASSLTQAYEQYF
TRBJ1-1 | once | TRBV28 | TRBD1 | TGTGCCAGCAGACCTATGACAGGGGAAACTGAAGCTTTCTTT | CASRPMTGETEAFF
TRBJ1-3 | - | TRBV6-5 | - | TGTGCCAGCAGTATGGAGAACGGAAACACCATATATTTT | CASSMENGNTIYF
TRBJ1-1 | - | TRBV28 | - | TGTGCCAGCAGTTTACAGGGGCTGGGGAACACTGAAGCTTTCTTT | CASSLQGLGNTEAFF
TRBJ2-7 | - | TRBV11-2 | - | TGTGCCAGCAGCTTCGGCGGGACTCTGTCCTACGAGCAGTACTTC | CASSFGGTLSYEQYF
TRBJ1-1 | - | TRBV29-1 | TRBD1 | TGCAGCGCCAGGGGACAGGGTTACACTGAAGCTTTCTTT | CSARGQGYTEAFF
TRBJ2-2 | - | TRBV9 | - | TGTGCCAGCAGCGTCCACTTGAGCGGGAACACCGGGGAGCTGTTTTTT | CASSVHLSGNTGELFF
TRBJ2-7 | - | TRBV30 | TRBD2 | TGTGCCTGTCTAGCGGGAGGGCCCTACGAGCAGTACTTC | CACLAGGPYEQYF
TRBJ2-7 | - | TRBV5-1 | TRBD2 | TGCGCCAGCAGCTTGGATTTACTAGCGGGAGTATCCTACGAGCAGTACTTC | CASSLDLLAGVSYEQYF
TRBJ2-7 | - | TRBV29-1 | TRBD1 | TGCAGCGTTGAGGGACAGGGGGCTTCCGAGCAGTACTTC | CSVEGQGASEQYF
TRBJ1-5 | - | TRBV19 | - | TGTGCCAGTAGTATGGGGATCCCGGGAAGGCAGCCCCAGCATTTT | CASSMGIPGRQPQHF
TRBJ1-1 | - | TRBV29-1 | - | TGCAGCGTATGGCAGGGAGGCACTGAAGCTTTCTTT | CSVWQGGTEAFF
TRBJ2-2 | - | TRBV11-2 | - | TGTGCCAGCAGCCCTTATTCTCCGGGACATCTGAACACCGGGGAGCTGTTTTTT | CASSPYSPGHLNTGELFF
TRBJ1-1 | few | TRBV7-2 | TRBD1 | TGTGCCAGCAGCCCTAGGGGGCCCACTGAAGCTTTCTTT | CASSPRGPTEAFF
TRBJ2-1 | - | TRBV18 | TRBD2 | TGTGCCAGCTCACCGTCAAGGAGCTGGACTAGCGGTTACAATGAGCAGTTCTTC | CASSPSRSWTSGYNEQFF
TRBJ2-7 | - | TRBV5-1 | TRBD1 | TGCGCCAGCAGCTTCCGAGGGGACAGGGCAGTATCCGAGCAGTACTTC | CASSFRGDRAVSEQYF
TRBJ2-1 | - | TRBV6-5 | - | TGTGCCAGCAGCGGATTAGCGGACTACAATGAGCAGTTCTTC | CASSGLADYNEQFF
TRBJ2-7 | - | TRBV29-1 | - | TGCAGCGTTGAAGTGCAGGGACTTGAGCAGTACTTC | CSVEVQGLEQYF
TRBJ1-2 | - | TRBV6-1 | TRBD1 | TGTGCCAGCAGTGAAGGGGCAGGGGGTTATGGCTACACCTTC | CASSEGAGGYGYTF
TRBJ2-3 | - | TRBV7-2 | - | TGTGCCAGCAGGGGGGGTCGAACAGATACGCAGTATTTT | CASRGGRTDTQYF
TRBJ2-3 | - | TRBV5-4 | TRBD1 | TGTGCCAGCTTTCGGACAGGTAGTCAGGCAGATACGCAGTATTTT | CASFRTGSQADTQYF
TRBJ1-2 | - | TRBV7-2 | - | TGTGCCAGCAGCCCAGGATGGACAGCCAGGAACACCTTC | CASSPGWTARNTF
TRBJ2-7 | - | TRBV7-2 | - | TGTGCCAGCAGCCTAAGCTCCTACGAGCAGTACTTC | CASSLSSYEQYF
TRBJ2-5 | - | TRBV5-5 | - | TGTGCCAGCAGCTCACAGGGTAGTGAGACCCAGTACTTC | CASSSQGSETQYF
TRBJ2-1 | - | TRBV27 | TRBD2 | TGTGCCAGCAGGGGACTAGCGACCTTAACCTACAATGAGCAGTTCTTC | CASRGLATLTYNEQFF
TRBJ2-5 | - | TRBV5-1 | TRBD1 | TGCGCCAGCAGCCCAGGGGGGACCCAGTACTTC | CASSPGGTQYF
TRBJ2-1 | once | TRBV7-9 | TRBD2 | TGTGCCAGCAGCTTAGTACTAGCGGGAGGGCCTTACCGCGAGCAGTTCTTC | CASSLVLAGGPYREQFF
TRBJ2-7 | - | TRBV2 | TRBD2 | TGTGCCAGCAGTGACCTAGCGGGGAGCTCCTACGAGCAGTACTTC | CASSDLAGSSYEQYF
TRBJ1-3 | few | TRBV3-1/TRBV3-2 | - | TGTGCCAGCAGCCATGGCAGGGTCGGAAACACCATATATTTT | CASSHGRVGNTIYF
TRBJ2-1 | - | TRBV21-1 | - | TGTGCCAGCAGCAAAAACTGCCAGGGGAGGGACAATGAGCAGTTCTTC | CASSKNCQGRDNEQFF
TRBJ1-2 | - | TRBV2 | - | TGTGCCAGCGTACTACAGGCCGGGTCGTGGGGCTACACCTTC | CASVLQAGSWGYTF
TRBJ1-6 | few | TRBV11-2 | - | TGTGCCAGCAGCGGTAGTGGCCAGGGCGACGGTTCACCCCTCCACTTT | CASSGSGQGDGSPLHF
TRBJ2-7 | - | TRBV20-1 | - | TGCAGTGCTAACGGGGGCTACGAGCAGTACTTC | CSANGGYEQYF
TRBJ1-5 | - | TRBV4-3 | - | TGCGCCAGCAGCCAAGAAGCATATAGCAATCAGCCCCAGCATTTT | CASSQEAYSNQPQHF
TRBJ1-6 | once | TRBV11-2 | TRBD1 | TGTGCCAGCAGCATCCAGACAGGGTTTGCACCCCTCCACTTT | CASSIQTGFAPLHF